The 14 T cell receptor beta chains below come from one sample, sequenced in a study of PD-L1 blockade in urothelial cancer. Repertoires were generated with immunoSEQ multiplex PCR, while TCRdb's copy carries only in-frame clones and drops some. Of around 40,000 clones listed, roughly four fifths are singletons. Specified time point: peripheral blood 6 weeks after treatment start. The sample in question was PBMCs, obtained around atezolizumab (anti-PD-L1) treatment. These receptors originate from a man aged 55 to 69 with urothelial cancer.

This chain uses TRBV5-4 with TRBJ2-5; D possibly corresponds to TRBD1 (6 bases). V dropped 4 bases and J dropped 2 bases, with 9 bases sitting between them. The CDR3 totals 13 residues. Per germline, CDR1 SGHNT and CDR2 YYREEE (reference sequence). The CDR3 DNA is TGTGCCAGCAGCCCCGGGACACAAGAGACCCAGTACTTC. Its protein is CASSPGTQETQYF. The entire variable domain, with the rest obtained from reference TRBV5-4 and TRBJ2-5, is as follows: ETGVTQSPTHLIKTRGQQVTLRCSSQSGHNTVSWYQQALGQGPQFIFQYYREEENGRGNFPPRFSGLQFPNYSSELNVNALELDDSALYLCASSPGTQETQYFGPGTRLLVL.

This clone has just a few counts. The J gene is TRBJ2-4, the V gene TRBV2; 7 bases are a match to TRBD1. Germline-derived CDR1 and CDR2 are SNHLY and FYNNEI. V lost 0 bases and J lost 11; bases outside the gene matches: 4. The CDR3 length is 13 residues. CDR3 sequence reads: CASSEARDSLQYF. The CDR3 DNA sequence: TGTGCCAGCAGTGAAGCACGGGACAGCCTTCAGTACTTC.

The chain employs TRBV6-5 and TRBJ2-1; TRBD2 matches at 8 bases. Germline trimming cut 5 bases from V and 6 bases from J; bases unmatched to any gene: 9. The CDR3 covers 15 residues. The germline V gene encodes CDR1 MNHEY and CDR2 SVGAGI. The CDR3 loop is CASSPSGGVGNEQFF. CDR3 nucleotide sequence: TGTGCCAGCAGTCCAAGCGGGGGTGTCGGCAATGAGCAGTTCTTC.

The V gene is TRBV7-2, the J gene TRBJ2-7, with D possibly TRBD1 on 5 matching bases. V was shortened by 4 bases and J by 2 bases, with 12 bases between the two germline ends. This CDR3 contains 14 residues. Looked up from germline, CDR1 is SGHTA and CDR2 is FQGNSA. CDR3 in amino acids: CASSSSTGPYEQYF. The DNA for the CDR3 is TGTGCCAGCAGCTCGTCAACAGGACCCTACGAGCAGTACTTC.

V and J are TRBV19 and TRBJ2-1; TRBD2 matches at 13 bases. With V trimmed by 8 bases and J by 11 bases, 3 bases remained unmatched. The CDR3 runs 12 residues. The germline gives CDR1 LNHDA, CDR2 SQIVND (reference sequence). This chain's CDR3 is CASGLAGEKQFF. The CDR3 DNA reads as TGTGCCAGTGGACTAGCGGGAGAAAAGCAGTTCTTC.

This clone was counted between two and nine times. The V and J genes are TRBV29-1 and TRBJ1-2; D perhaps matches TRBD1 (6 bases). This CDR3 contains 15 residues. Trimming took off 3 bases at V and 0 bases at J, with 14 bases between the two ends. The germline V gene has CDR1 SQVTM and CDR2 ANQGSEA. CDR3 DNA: TGCAGCGTTGATTTCGGGACACCCACTAACTATGGCTACACCTTC. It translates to CSVDFGTPTNYGYTF.

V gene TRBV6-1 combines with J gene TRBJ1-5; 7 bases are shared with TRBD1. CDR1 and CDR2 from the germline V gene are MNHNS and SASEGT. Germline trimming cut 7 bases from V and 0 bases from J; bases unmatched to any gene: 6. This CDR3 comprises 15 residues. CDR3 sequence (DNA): TGTGCCAGCAACGGACAGGACCCTAGCAATCAGCCCCAGCATTTT. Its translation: CASNGQDPSNQPQHF.

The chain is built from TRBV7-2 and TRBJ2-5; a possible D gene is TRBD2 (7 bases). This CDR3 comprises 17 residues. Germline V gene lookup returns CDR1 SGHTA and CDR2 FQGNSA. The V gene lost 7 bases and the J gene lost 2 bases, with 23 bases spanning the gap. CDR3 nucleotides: TGTGCCAGCACCAAGGTGGGGGGGGCGGCTCGGCAAGAGACCCAGTACTTC. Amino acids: CASTKVGGAARQETQYF.

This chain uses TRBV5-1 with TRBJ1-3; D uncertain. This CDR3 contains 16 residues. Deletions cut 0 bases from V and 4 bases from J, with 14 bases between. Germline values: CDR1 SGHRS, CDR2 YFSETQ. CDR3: CASSLAARGSGNTIYF. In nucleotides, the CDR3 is TGCGCCAGCAGCTTGGCGGCGCGGGGTTCGGGAAACACCATATATTTT.

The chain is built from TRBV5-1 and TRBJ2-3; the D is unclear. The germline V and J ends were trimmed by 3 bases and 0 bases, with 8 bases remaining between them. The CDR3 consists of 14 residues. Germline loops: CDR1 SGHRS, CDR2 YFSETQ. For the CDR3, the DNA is TGCGCCAGCAGCTCTTCTAGTAGCACAGATACGCAGTATTTT. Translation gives CASSSSSSTDTQYF.

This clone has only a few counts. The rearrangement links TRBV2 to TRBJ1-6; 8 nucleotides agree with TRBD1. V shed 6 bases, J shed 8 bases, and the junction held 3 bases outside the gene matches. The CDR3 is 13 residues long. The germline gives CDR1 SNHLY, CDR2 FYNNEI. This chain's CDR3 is CASSSDRDSPLHF. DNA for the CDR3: TGTGCCAGCAGCTCGGACAGGGATTCACCCCTCCACTTT.

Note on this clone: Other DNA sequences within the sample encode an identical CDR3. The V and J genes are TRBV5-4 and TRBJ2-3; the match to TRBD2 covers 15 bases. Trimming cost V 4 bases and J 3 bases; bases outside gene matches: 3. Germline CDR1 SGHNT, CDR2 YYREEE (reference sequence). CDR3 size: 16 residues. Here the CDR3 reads CASSPGLAGGTDTQYF. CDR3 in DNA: TGTGCCAGCAGCCCGGGACTAGCGGGGGGAACAGATACGCAGTATTTT.

The CDR3 is CASSFTGEYEQYF. CDR3 DNA: TGTGCCAGCAGCTTCACAGGGGAATACGAGCAGTACTTC. This sequence joins TRBV7-6 and TRBJ2-7; TRBD1 aligns across 7 bases. Germline CDR1 and CDR2: SGHVS and FNYEAQ. The V gene end was trimmed by 3 bases and the J gene end by 4 bases; junction bases not matched to a gene: 3. The length of the CDR3 is 13 residues.

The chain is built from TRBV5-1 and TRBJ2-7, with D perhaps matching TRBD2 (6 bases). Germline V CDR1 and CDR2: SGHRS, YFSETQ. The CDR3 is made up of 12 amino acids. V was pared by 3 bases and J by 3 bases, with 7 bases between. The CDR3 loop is CASSSEGYEQYF. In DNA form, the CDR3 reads TGCGCCAGCAGCTCGGAGGGCTACGAGCAGTACTTC.